This T cell receptor (beta chain) was sequenced during a study of T cell responses to AZD1222 COVID-19 vaccine. General study points: Unmutated variant regions reportedly attract nearly half of all spike-specific TCRs. Seropositive AZD1222 recipients at baseline numbered only 6 or 7.

The table came from immunoSEQ multiplex PCR; TCRdb's copy has only in-frame clones and leaves some out. The table lists 100,000 to 120,000 clones, roughly 92% of them singletons. It was second doses at about 4 or about 12 weeks that were pooled. CDR3 length: 14 residues. CDR1 and CDR2 from the germline V gene are SGDLS and YYNGEE. V lost 4 bases and J lost 3, with 10 bases in between. There are a few counts of this clone. The antigen remains undetermined. This TCR came from an adult who received the AZD1222 COVID-19 vaccine. Sequenced material: peripheral blood, taken 28 days after the second AZD1222 dose. V gene TRBV9 combines with J gene TRBJ2-2; unclear D gene. The CDR3 loop is CASSPFQDTGELFF. CDR3 coding DNA: TGTGCCAGCAGCCCATTCCAAGACACCGGGGAGCTGTTTTTT.